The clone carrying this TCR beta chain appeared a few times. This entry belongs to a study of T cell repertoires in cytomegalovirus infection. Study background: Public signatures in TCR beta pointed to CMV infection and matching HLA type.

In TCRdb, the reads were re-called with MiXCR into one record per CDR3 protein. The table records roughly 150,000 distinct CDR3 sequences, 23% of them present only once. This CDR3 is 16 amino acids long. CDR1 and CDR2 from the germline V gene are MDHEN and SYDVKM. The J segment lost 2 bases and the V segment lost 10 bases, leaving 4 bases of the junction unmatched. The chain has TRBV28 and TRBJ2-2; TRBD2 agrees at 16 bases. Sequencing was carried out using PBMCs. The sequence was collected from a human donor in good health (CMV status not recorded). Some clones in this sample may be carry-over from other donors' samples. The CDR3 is CATGLAGGPNTGELFF. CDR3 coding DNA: TGTGCCACGGGACTAGCGGGAGGGCCTAACACCGGGGAGCTGTTTTTT.